The 18 T cell receptor beta chains below come from one sample, sequenced in a study of T cells in Graves' hyperthyroidism and ophthalmopathy. Researchers took RNA transcripts and amplified the TCR beta CDR3 regions from them. Primed by the HTBI set, a first-round RT-PCR was run on the TCR CDR3. TCRdb analysed the multiplex PCR reads with MiXCR anew, one entry per CDR3 protein. Of 150,000 or so distinct CDR3 sequences listed, around 21% were seen once; the top ten hold over 60%. The sequenced sample was blood. Receptors were obtained from a woman aged 45-59 years with Graves' hyperthyroidism that later progressed to Graves' ophthalmopathy.

This clonotype has a count of ten or more. This chain uses TRBV11-2 with TRBJ2-7, with D perhaps being TRBD1 or TRBD2 (5 bases each). Trimming stripped 5 bases from V and 7 bases from J, with 27 bases between. The length of the CDR3 is 17 residues. Germline-derived CDR1 and CDR2 are SGHAT and FQNNGV. CDR3 region: CASSHLGVGTVGREQYF. CDR3 DNA sequence: TGTGCCAGCAGCCACCTGGGGGTGGGGACCGTTGGGCGGGAGCAGTACTTC.

In this sample, this clonotype turned up many times. V gene TRBV5-1 combines with J gene TRBJ2-1, with D perhaps matching TRBD2 (7 bases). CDR3 length: 15 residues. Germline values: CDR1 SGHRS, CDR2 YFSETQ. Trimming took 4 bases from V and 0 from J, leaving 11 bases between them. The DNA of the CDR3 is TGCGCCAGCAGCGGGAGGGGGAGCTCCTACAATGAGCAGTTCTTC. This sequence encodes CASSGRGSSYNEQFF.

The rearrangement joins TRBV7-2 to TRBJ1-2; D is ambiguous. The germline V gene encodes CDR1 SGHTA and CDR2 FQGNSA. CDR3 length equals 16 residues. The germline V and J ends were trimmed by 1 base and 4 bases, with 16 bases remaining between them. Here the CDR3 reads CASSLEPPNRLYGYTF. CDR3 DNA sequence: TGTGCCAGCAGCTTAGAGCCGCCCAACAGACTCTATGGCTACACCTTC.

In its sample, this clonotype was seen a few times. V is TRBV7-8 and J is TRBJ2-1; TRBD2 might be the D (6 bases). Trimming stripped 2 bases from V and 3 bases from J, with 14 bases between. In germline, CDR1 is SGHVS, CDR2 FQNEAQ. The CDR3 consists of 16 residues. CDR3 nucleotide sequence: TGTGCCAGCAGCTTAATCCGACTAGATAACTACAATGAGCAGTTCTTC. As protein: CASSLIRLDNYNEQFF.

This clonotype was detected ten times or more. The V call is TRBV5-1, the J call TRBJ2-3; the D is unclear. The CDR3 spans 14 residues. Germline CDR1 reads SGHRS; CDR2 reads YFSETQ. Between the trimmed V and J ends, which lost 6 bases and 4 bases, there was a span of 15 bases. For the CDR3, the DNA is TGCGCCAGCAAGGTACAGCCGGCGGCAGATACGCAGTATTTT. Its translation is CASKVQPAADTQYF.

CDR3 bases: TGTGCCAGCAGTTTATACGGCGGGAGGGCTTCAGACGAGCAGTACTTC. Residues: CASSLYGGRASDEQYF. The chain employs TRBV28 and TRBJ2-7, with 9 bases identical to TRBD2. CDR3 length equals 16 residues. CDR1 and CDR2 (germline): MDHEN, SYDVKM. V was clipped by 1 base and J by 5 bases; unmatched bases: 9.

The chain employs TRBV28 and TRBJ1-4; D may be TRBD1 (5 bases). The V and J ends lost 1 base and 5 bases respectively, with 11 bases between them. Looked up from germline, CDR1 is MDHEN and CDR2 is SYDVKM. This CDR3 has 15 residues. The CDR3 region is CASSLLGRANEKLFF. DNA of the CDR3: TGTGCCAGCAGTTTATTGGGCAGGGCGAATGAAAAACTGTTTTTT.

This clonotype turned up a few times. The chain has TRBV2 and TRBJ2-7; the D is unclear. CDR3 length equals 12 residues. The V gene's germline CDR1 is SNHLY and CDR2 FYNNEI. V was trimmed by 4 bases and J by 3 bases, leaving 7 bases between them. CDR3 sequence (DNA): TGTGCCAGCAGTGCAAAGTTCTACGAGCAGTACTTC. Protein product: CASSAKFYEQYF.

This clonotype was counted at least ten times. The V gene is TRBV29-1, the J gene TRBJ2-1; no clear D. There are 13 residues in the CDR3. From germline, CDR1 is SQVTM and CDR2 ANQGSEA. The ends were cut back, 8 bases at V and 0 bases at J, with 11 bases in the middle. The chain's CDR3 is CSIASSSYNEQFF. The CDR3 DNA sequence: TGCAGCATAGCTAGTAGCTCCTACAATGAGCAGTTCTTC.

This clonotype occurred many times. J is TRBJ1-1 and V is TRBV20-1; weak D call: TRBD1 (6 bases). The germline V and J ends were trimmed by 8 bases and 3 bases, with 10 bases remaining between them. CDR1 is DFQATT, CDR2 SNEGSKA, per germline (reference sequence). The CDR3 covers 11 residues. CDR3 sequence reads: CSISGDTEAFF. DNA for the CDR3: TGCAGTATCTCAGGGGACACTGAAGCTTTCTTT.

This clonotype occurred many times. The genes are TRBV5-1 and TRBJ1-4, with D perhaps matching TRBD1 (6 bases). The CDR3 is 16 residues long. The germline gives CDR1 SGHRS, CDR2 YFSETQ. V was cut by 4 bases and J by 4 bases, with 17 bases left in between. CDR3 protein: CASSPPRTALNEKLFF. CDR3 DNA sequence: TGCGCCAGCAGCCCCCCCAGGACAGCCCTTAATGAAAAACTGTTTTTT.

This clonotype was seen many times. The chain links TRBV20-1 to TRBJ2-5, with D perhaps matching TRBD2 (5 bases). CDR1 is DFQATT, CDR2 SNEGSKA, per germline (reference sequence). The CDR3 spans 12 residues. V shed 5 bases and J shed 2 bases, with 9 bases lying between them. CDR3 amino acids: CSAGTGQETQYF. The CDR3 bases are TGCAGTGCTGGAACGGGGCAAGAGACCCAGTACTTC.

This clonotype came up many times. The genes are TRBV3-1 and TRBJ2-5; the match to TRBD1 covers 7 bases. The CDR3 spans 15 residues. V dropped 5 bases and J dropped 5; count of bases not matched to a gene: 11. The germline V gene has CDR1 LGHDT and CDR2 YNNKEL (reference sequence). In DNA, the CDR3 is TGTGCCAGCAGCTCAGGGGGACCTCGAAGGGAGACCCAGTACTTC. Translating gives CASSSGGPRRETQYF.

The chain couples TRBV5-1 to TRBJ1-3; no reliable D call. CDR3 length: 16 amino acids. In germline, CDR1 is SGHRS, CDR2 YFSETQ. V was trimmed by 3 bases and J by 0 bases, leaving 13 bases between them. The CDR3, as DNA: TGCGCCAGCAGCTCCGACGCGAAGAGCTCTGGAAACACCATATATTTT. Translating gives CASSSDAKSSGNTIYF.

This clonotype has more than one count but fewer than ten. The chain has TRBV10-3 and TRBJ1-6; D gene unclear. CDR3 size: 17 residues. Looked up from germline, CDR1 is ENHRY and CDR2 is SYGVKD. V dropped 0 bases and J dropped 0 bases, with 9 bases sitting between them. The CDR3 region is CAISESTWSSYNSPLHF. The CDR3 region has the DNA TGTGCCATCAGTGAGTCGACCTGGAGCTCCTATAATTCACCCCTCCACTTT.

This clonotype was seen at least ten times. The genes are TRBV2 and TRBJ2-1; 7 nucleotides align to TRBD2. The J segment lost 5 bases and the V segment lost 8 bases, leaving 3 bases of the junction unmatched. Germline values: CDR1 SNHLY, CDR2 FYNNEI. This CDR3 comprises 12 residues. As DNA, the CDR3 is TGTGCCAGCGCCGGGGGGAACAATGAGCAGTTCTTC. This encodes CASAGGNNEQFF.

This clonotype came up many times. CDR3 region: CASSPLSGAENEQYF. Written as DNA, the CDR3 is TGCGCCAGCAGCCCCCTCAGCGGGGCGGAGAACGAGCAGTACTTC. This chain links TRBV5-1 with TRBJ2-7; TRBD2 matches at 7 bases. CDR1 SGHRS and CDR2 YFSETQ come from the germline V gene. This CDR3 comprises 15 residues. After removal of 4 bases from V and 5 bases from J, the junction contained 12 bases not matched to a gene.

This clonotype was recorded many times. V and J are TRBV27 and TRBJ2-1; D is uncertain. Trimming cost V 0 bases and J 5 bases, with 5 bases left between them. This CDR3 region has 13 residues. CDR1 and CDR2 (germline): MNHEY, SMNVEV (reference sequence). CDR3 nucleotide sequence: TGTGCCAGCAGTTTATCAGGGAACAATGAGCAGTTCTTC. Translation gives CASSLSGNNEQFF.